The present T cell receptor (beta chain) was sequenced within a study of blood T cell repertoires in COVID-19. Measured with immunoSEQ multiplex PCR; TCRdb has only the in-frame clones, and not every one. The profile covers around 400,000 clones, with 83% appearing a single time and 5% to 6% taken by the ten largest. Two negative PCRs, clearance, or symptom resolution characterized the recovered Cohort 3 donors. Sequenced sample: PBMCs or T cells enriched from blood (not recorded which). This clonotype originated in a woman between 45 and 65 years old who had recovered from COVID-19.

The CDR3 DNA follows: TGCAGCGTTGCCGGGACTAGCGGGAGTTGGGATGAGCAGTTCTTC. Translating gives CSVAGTSGSWDEQFF. The V gene is TRBV29-1, the J gene TRBJ2-1; 14 positions match TRBD2. The CDR3 covers 15 residues. The germline gives CDR1 SQVTM, CDR2 ANQGSEA. V trimming: 4 bases; J trimming: 8 bases; junction bases outside the gene matches: 7.